This T cell receptor (beta chain) was identified in a study of blood T cell repertoires in COVID-19. Study as a whole: The origin of the acute and convalescent COVID-19 samples was the United States, Italy and Spain.

The CDR3 covers 16 residues. Trimming removed 5 bases from V and 2 bases from J; junction bases left unmatched: 9. Germline V gene data show CDR1 as SGHNT and CDR2 as YYREEE (reference sequence). The protocol was immunoSEQ multiplex PCR, while the TCRdb copy is restricted to in-frame clones and leaves out a portion. This sample carries 150,000 to 200,000 clones, around 81% of them seen once, and the ten largest clones take under 3%. Sequenced input: peripheral blood. The genes are TRBV5-4 and TRBJ2-7, with TRBD1 matching 11 bases. The receptor comes from a human donor with acute or convalescent COVID-19. The donor label of this sample is uncertain. This chain's CDR3 is CASRSDRGPNTYEQYF. In DNA, the CDR3 is TGTGCCAGCAGGTCGGACAGGGGGCCGAACACCTACGAGCAGTACTTC.